These 25 T cell receptor beta chains came from one sample sequenced in a study of vaccination and CD4 T cells after COVID-19. No cognate antigen is known for these TCRs. Treatment denoted: 10-day PBMC culture with coronavirus spike peptide pools or control peptides (ViraFEST assay). The Oncomine TCR Beta short-read assay was what sequenced the DNA obtained from cultured CD4+ T cells. TCRdb analysed the PCR reads with MiXCR anew, one entry per CDR3 protein. The sample shows more than 13,000 distinct CDR3 sequences, over 60% of them seen only once. The source material was CD4+ T cells from blood, cultured in vitro. The receptors derive from a human donor who had recovered from COVID-19.

This sequence joins TRBV27 and TRBJ1-2, with D possibly matching TRBD1 (5 bases). Germline V CDR1 and CDR2: MNHEY, SMNVEV (reference sequence). Trimming removed 3 bases from V and 2 bases from J, with 16 bases in between. CDR3 length: 16 amino acids. This chain's CDR3 is CASSFVSMGLNYGYTF. The CDR3 DNA sequence: TGTGCCAGCAGTTTCGTATCTATGGGACTGAACTATGGCTACACCTTC.

The chain is built from TRBV7-2 and TRBJ1-2; D call uncertain. The CDR3 has 15 residues. CDR1 is SGHTA, CDR2 FQGNSA, per germline. V shed 4 bases and J shed 0 bases, with 12 bases lying between them. The CDR3: CASSSRGSSNYGYTF. CDR3 nucleotides: TGTGCCAGCAGCTCCCGGGGAAGCTCTAACTATGGCTACACCTTC.

The chain carries TRBV19 and TRBJ1-1, with D unresolved. The CDR3 runs to 15 residues. CDR1 and CDR2 (germline): LNHDA, SQIVND (reference sequence). Trimming shortened V by 3 bases and J by 1 base, and 12 bases separated the two germline ends. CDR3 sequence (DNA): TGTGCCAGTAGTATTTGGGGAGTTGGGAACACTGAAGCTTTCTTT. This sequence encodes CASSIWGVGNTEAFF.

This clonotype showed up just a few times. J is TRBJ1-5 and V is TRBV20-1; D may be TRBD1 (6 bases). Per the germline V gene, CDR1 is DFQATT and CDR2 is SNEGSKA (reference sequence). Trimming removed 7 bases at V and 3 bases at J, with 16 bases between. CDR3 length: 14 residues. For the CDR3, the DNA is TGCAGTGTTCCCAGTGGGGGCACCAATCAGCCCCAGCATTTT. It is translated as CSVPSGGTNQPQHF.

The chain uses TRBV7-9 and TRBJ1-1; perhaps TRBD1 as D (6 bases). Germline CDR1 reads SEHNR; CDR2 reads FQNEAQ (reference sequence). Between the trimmed V and J ends, which lost 5 bases and 2 bases, there was a span of 15 bases. The CDR3 contains 15 residues. As DNA, the CDR3 is TGTGCCAGCAGCCCCGCCGGGACAAGAAACACTGAAGCTTTCTTT. As protein: CASSPAGTRNTEAFF.

This clonotype was recorded once. This sequence joins TRBV15 and TRBJ1-2; 8 bases are shared with TRBD1. With 4 bases clipped from V and 7 bases from J, the junction kept 11 bases outside the gene matches. Germline V gene data show CDR1 as LNHNV and CDR2 as YYDKDF (reference sequence). The CDR3 has 15 residues. The CDR3 bases are TGTGCCACCAGCAAACAACCTGACAGGGGTAGTGGCTACACCTTC. It yields the protein CATSKQPDRGSGYTF.

V gene TRBV19 combines with J gene TRBJ2-7; 7 bases fit TRBD1. V lost 6 bases, J lost 2 bases, and 7 bases stayed unmatched. This CDR3 spans 14 amino acids. Germline CDR1 LNHDA, CDR2 SQIVND (reference sequence). CDR3 protein: CASSSWDSPYEQYF. The CDR3 DNA is TGTGCCAGTAGCTCTTGGGACAGCCCCTACGAGCAGTACTTC.

The sample holds a few counts of this clonotype. The rearrangement uses TRBV6-2 or TRBV6-3 and TRBJ2-5; weak D call: TRBD2 (6 bases). Looked up from germline, CDR1 is MNHEY and CDR2 is SVGEGT. CDR3 length: 16 amino acids. Trimming pared 2 bases from V and 2 bases from J, leaving 15 bases between. DNA of the CDR3: TGTGCCAGCAGTTACCCCGGGACTGGAAAACAAGAGACCCAGTACTTC. Translation: CASSYPGTGKQETQYF.

This chain uses TRBV10-3 with TRBJ2-5, with D tentatively TRBD1 or TRBD2 (5 bases each). CDR3 size: 15 residues. V shed 1 base and J shed 2 bases, with 11 bases lying between them. CDR1 and CDR2 (germline): ENHRY, SYGVKD. The CDR3 spells CAISEFGTAQETQYF. For the CDR3, the DNA is TGTGCCATCAGTGAGTTCGGGACCGCACAAGAGACCCAGTACTTC.

The gene calls are TRBV6-1 and TRBJ2-1; D gene uncertain. V lost 1 base and J 7 bases, leaving 5 bases between the germline ends. Per the germline V gene, CDR1 is MNHNS and CDR2 is SASEGT. The CDR3 runs 12 residues. The CDR3 protein is CASSEGRNEQFF. CDR3 nucleotide sequence: TGTGCCAGCAGTGAAGGTAGGAATGAGCAGTTCTTC.

J is TRBJ2-3 and V is TRBV24-1; TRBD2 agrees at 10 bases. CDR3 length: 15 residues. Germline CDR1 is KGHDR and CDR2 is SFDVKD. J lost 2 bases, V lost 9 bases, and 7 bases had no gene match. The CDR3 is CATRETSGYTDTQYF. Written as DNA, the CDR3 is TGTGCCACCCGAGAGACTAGCGGGTACACAGATACGCAGTATTTT.

The chain has TRBV6-7 and TRBJ2-3, with D unresolved. TRBV6-7 is placed among ORFs of uncertain function. The CDR3 contains 12 residues. Trimming pared 2 bases from V and 5 bases from J, leaving 5 bases between. Written as DNA, the CDR3 is TGTGCCAGCAGTTACAAAGGAGATACGCAGTATTTT. Encoded protein: CASSYKGDTQYF.

The chain combines TRBV24-1 with TRBJ2-5, with D maybe TRBD2 (6 bases). This CDR3 comprises 15 residues. V was pared by 5 bases and J by 1 base, with 13 bases between. Germline CDR1 KGHDR, CDR2 SFDVKD. CDR3 loop: CATSVGTGVQETQYF. The CDR3 DNA follows: TGTGCCACCAGTGTTGGGACGGGGGTCCAAGAGACCCAGTACTTC.

This chain links TRBV15 with TRBJ2-7; 7 bases match TRBD1. This CDR3 has 14 amino acids. Unmatched junction bases numbered 3, after V lost 3 bases and J lost 1 base. Germline CDR1 is LNHNV and CDR2 is YYDKDF (reference sequence). This chain's CDR3 is CATSRDRNSYEQYF. In DNA, the CDR3 is TGTGCCACCAGCAGGGACAGGAATTCCTACGAGCAGTACTTC.

The V gene is TRBV28, the J gene TRBJ2-2; D unclear. The CDR3 consists of 13 residues. Germline V gene data show CDR1 as MDHEN and CDR2 as SYDVKM. Trimming pared 3 bases from V and 6 bases from J, leaving 8 bases between. CDR3 DNA: TGTGCCAGCAGTTTGCTCGGCGCCGGGGAGCTGTTTTTT. Residues: CASSLLGAGELFF. Variable domain in full (rest from reference TRBV28 and TRBJ2-2): DVKVTQSSRYLVKRTGEKVFLECVQDMDHENMFWYRQDPGLGLRLIYFSYDVKMKEKGDIPEGYSVSREKKERFSLILESASTNQTSMYLCASSLLGAGELFFGEGSRLTVL.

J is TRBJ1-1 and V is TRBV6-2 or TRBV6-3; 12 positions match TRBD1. The CDR3 extends over 15 amino acids. J lost 5 bases, V lost 2 bases, and 3 bases had no gene match. The germline CDR1 and CDR2 sequences are MNHEY and SVGEGT. This CDR3 is CASSYGTGGQTEAFF. CDR3 coding DNA: TGTGCCAGCAGTTACGGGACAGGGGGCCAAACTGAAGCTTTCTTT.

V gene TRBV6-1 combines with J gene TRBJ1-5; D is undetermined. Germline CDR1 reads MNHNS; CDR2 reads SASEGT. There are 14 residues in the CDR3. Deletions cut 0 bases from V and 4 bases from J, with 7 bases between. CDR3 region: CASSEAPRNQPQHF. The CDR3 coding sequence is TGTGCCAGCAGTGAAGCACCGAGAAATCAGCCCCAGCATTTT.

This clonotype was detected only once. The rearrangement joins TRBV20-1 to TRBJ1-1, with 8 bases fitting TRBD1. The junction had 11 bases not matched to a gene; V was cut back by 3 bases and J by 5 bases. Germline V gene data show CDR1 as DFQATT and CDR2 as SNEGSKA (reference sequence). This CDR3 region has 15 residues. CDR3 DNA sequence: TGCAGTGCTAGTACAGGGGGAGGGCTTAGGACTGAAGCTTTCTTT. Its translation: CSASTGGGLRTEAFF.

This clonotype was picked up a small number of times. A read error may produce the germline difference seen at one junction end. This chain links TRBV7-7 with TRBJ2-5; perhaps D is TRBD1 or TRBD2 (5 bases each). CDR1 and CDR2 from the germline V gene are SSHAT and FNYEAQ (reference sequence). This CDR3 has 14 residues. The CDR3 DNA reads TGTGCTAGCAGCTTCGGGGCCGCTCAAGAGACCCAGTACTTC. Its translation: CASSFGAAQETQYF.

The V call is TRBV20-1, the J call TRBJ2-7, with TRBD2 matching 13 bases. V lost 2 bases, J lost 5 bases, and 12 bases stayed unmatched. This CDR3 has 17 residues. Germline V gives CDR1 DFQATT, CDR2 SNEGSKA (reference sequence). CDR3 in amino acids: CSARPVPGLAGRDEQYF. CDR3 DNA sequence: TGCAGTGCTAGACCTGTACCGGGACTAGCGGGAAGGGACGAGCAGTACTTC.

The V and J genes are TRBV7-6 and TRBJ2-3, with unresolved D. V dropped 5 bases and J dropped 0 bases, with 9 bases sitting between them. The CDR3 has 14 residues. CDR1 and CDR2 from the germline V gene are SGHVS and FNYEAQ. The CDR3 region is CASSHGGSTDTQYF. Written as DNA, the CDR3 is TGTGCCAGCAGCCACGGCGGTAGCACAGATACGCAGTATTTT. Full variable domain (missing parts from reference TRBV7-6 and TRBJ2-3): GAGVSQSPRYKVTKRGQDVALRCDPISGHVSLYWYRQALGQGPEFLTYFNYEAQQDKSGLPNDRFSAERPEGSISTLTIQRTEQRDSAMYRCASSHGGSTDTQYFGPGTRLTVL.

The chain carries TRBV5-1 and TRBJ1-5; 7 bases match TRBD1. CDR3 size: 14 residues. Unmatched junction bases numbered 3, after V lost 0 bases and J lost 6 bases. Germline CDR1 is SGHRS and CDR2 is YFSETQ. The CDR3 DNA sequence: TGCGCCAGCAGCTTGGAGGGGGCGGCTCAGCCCCAGCATTTT. Amino acid sequence: CASSLEGAAQPQHF.

The chain has TRBV6-5 and TRBJ1-1; TRBD1 matches at 7 bases. The germline V gene encodes CDR1 MNHEY and CDR2 SVGAGI. The ends lost 2 bases at V and 2 bases at J; junction bases unmatched: 11. This CDR3 contains 17 residues. CDR3 DNA: TGTGCCAGCAGTTACCGCGCCCGGGAGGGGGCCAACACTGAAGCTTTCTTT. Translating it yields CASSYRAREGANTEAFF.

This clonotype has a handful of counts. The gene calls are TRBV7-9 and TRBJ1-6; a weak D match, TRBD1 (5 bases). This CDR3 has 13 amino acids. The ends were cut back, 5 bases at V and 9 bases at J, with 11 bases in the middle. CDR1 is SEHNR and CDR2 is FQNEAQ in the germline V gene (reference sequence). In DNA, the CDR3 is TGTGCCAGCAGCCCCCGTGACAGTTCACCCCTCCACTTT. Translating it yields CASSPRDSSPLHF.

The chain combines TRBV20-1 with TRBJ2-7; 9 bases match TRBD2. V was clipped by 0 bases and J by 5 bases; unmatched bases: 5. Per the germline V gene, CDR1 is DFQATT and CDR2 is SNEGSKA (reference sequence). The CDR3 extends over 14 amino acids. CDR3 bases: TGCAGTGCTAGAGAAAGCGGGAGGAAAAACGAGCAGTACTTC. Residues: CSARESGRKNEQYF.